These 10 T cell receptor beta chains were sequenced from one sample in a study of memory CD4+ T cells and cytomegalovirus serostatus. TCRdb's table, derived via immunoSEQ multiplex PCR, lists solely in-frame clones and lacks some. Of over 25,000 clones in the sample, about 78% were seen once. Single viable CD3+CD4+CD8-CD45RO+ cells were sorted as the memory CD4+ T cells. Sequencing was carried out using memory CD4+ T cells from blood. The source is an adult in good health and CMV-seronegative.

This clone has just a few counts. The V gene is TRBV5-1, the J gene TRBJ1-5, with no clear D. Germline V lookup: CDR1 SGHRS, CDR2 YFSETQ. V was trimmed by 3 bases and J by 7 bases, leaving 11 bases between them. The CDR3 is 13 residues long. Here the CDR3 reads CASSSGDGQPQHF. The DNA of the CDR3 is TGCGCCAGCAGCTCCGGGGATGGCCAGCCCCAGCATTTT.

The chain joins TRBV27 to TRBJ1-2; 8 bases line up with TRBD1. The V and J ends lost 4 bases and 8 bases, in that order; junction bases with no gene match: 9. This CDR3 region has 14 residues. CDR1 is MNHEY and CDR2 is SMNVEV in the germline V gene (reference sequence). CDR3 DNA sequence: TGTGCCAGCAGTTATGACAGGGGCTTGGAGGGCTACACCTTC. Amino acids: CASSYDRGLEGYTF.

The J gene is TRBJ2-7, the V gene TRBV30, with TRBD1 as a possible D gene (5 bases). Trimming pared 5 bases from V and 3 bases from J, leaving 11 bases between. Germline lookup yields CDR1 GTSNPN and CDR2 SVGIG (reference sequence). The CDR3 totals 12 residues. This CDR3 is CAWHRLDYEQYF. CDR3 nucleotides: TGTGCCTGGCACAGGCTCGACTACGAGCAGTACTTC.

In the case of this clone: It is unclear where the CDR3 begins or ends on the DNA, so no DNA is shown, and the CDR3 is as TCRdb lists it. The chain is built from TRBV7-2 and TRBJ1-1; TRBD1, the D gene given by the table, was not confirmed from the DNA. Germline CDR1 reads SGHTA; CDR2 reads FQGNSA. From its first to its last residue, the CDR3 has 15 amino acids. CDR3 sequence: CASSLISFGQGATFF.

By its share, this clone is medium-sized. The chain combines TRBV2 with TRBJ1-6; D is unclear. This CDR3 comprises 11 residues. CDR1 is SNHLY, CDR2 FYNNEI, per germline. V was pared by 7 bases and J by 11 bases, with 9 bases between. The CDR3 DNA sequence: TGTGCCAGCACCATCTGGACACCCCTCCACTTT. Residues: CASTIWTPLHF.

CDR3 protein: CASSPRTSPNFSGNTIYF. The CDR3 DNA follows: TGTGCCAGCAGCCCAAGGACCAGCCCGAACTTCTCTGGAAACACCATATATTTT. The chain carries TRBV7-9 and TRBJ1-3; D is undetermined. Germline loops: CDR1 SEHNR, CDR2 FQNEAQ (reference sequence). This CDR3 comprises 18 residues. The V end lost 5 bases, the J end lost 0 bases, and 20 bases lay between the germline ends.

This sequence joins TRBV5-1 and TRBJ2-1; TRBD1 agrees at 8 bases. Trimming cost V 1 base and J 3 bases; bases outside gene matches: 3. Germline V gene sequence: CDR1 SGHRS, CDR2 YFSETQ. The length of the CDR3 is 15 residues. CDR3 amino acids: CASSLSGQDYNEQFF. CDR3 sequence (DNA): TGCGCCAGCAGCTTGTCGGGACAGGACTACAATGAGCAGTTCTTC. The full variable domain, with the rest looked up from reference TRBV5-1 and TRBJ2-1, is KAGVTQTPRYLIKTRGQQVTLSCSPISGHRSVSWYQQTPGQGLQFLFEYFSETQRNKGNFPGRFSGRQFSNSRSEMNVSTLELGDSALYLCASSLSGQDYNEQFFGPGTRLTVL.

V and J are TRBV7-9 and TRBJ2-3, with TRBD1 matching 8 bases. Germline V lookup: CDR1 SEHNR, CDR2 FQNEAQ (reference sequence). The CDR3 has 16 amino acids. With 3 bases clipped from V and 0 bases from J, the junction kept 5 bases outside the gene matches. The DNA of the CDR3 is TGTGCCAGCAGCTTCAGGGGGCGATTAAGCACAGATACGCAGTATTTT. Its translation is CASSFRGRLSTDTQYF.

This clone has a single count. This chain joins TRBV7-2 and TRBJ2-7; D unresolved. Germline V gives CDR1 SGHTA, CDR2 FQGNSA. The V and J ends lost 2 bases and 3 bases respectively, with 14 bases between them. This CDR3 has 15 residues. The CDR3 DNA follows: TGTGCCAGCAGCTTATTACCGATTGTTCGCTACGAGCAGTACTTC. Amino acids: CASSLLPIVRYEQYF.

V and J are TRBV18 and TRBJ2-2; D is unresolved. Germline lookup yields CDR1 KGHSH and CDR2 LQKENI. The CDR3 has 15 amino acids. Trimming shortened V by 0 bases and J by 1 base, and 6 bases separated the two germline ends. CDR3 DNA: TGTGCCAGCTCACCACCGAAGGGGAACACCGGGGAGCTGTTTTTT. Its protein is CASSPPKGNTGELFF.